This T cell receptor beta chain was sequenced for a study of cytomegalovirus exposure and HLA in healthy donors. This clone showed up just once. Use of 60 Vbeta and 13 Jbeta primers characterized the PCR. Only in-frame clones appear in the TCRdb table, and some are missing; sequencing was by immunoSEQ multiplex PCR. The data contain 200,000 or so clones, around four fifths of them singletons. Germline-derived CDR1 and CDR2 are SGHTS and YDEGEE. Trimming removed 1 base from V and 3 bases from J, with 13 bases in between. The CDR3 is made up of 16 amino acids. Sequences were obtained from PBMCs. The chain links TRBV5-8 to TRBJ2-2; TRBD1 might be the D (7 bases). The receptor was derived from a woman aged 45-59 years in good health and CMV-seropositive. The chain's CDR3 is CASSLWGDRYTGELFF. CDR3 DNA sequence: TGTGCCAGCAGCTTGTGGGGGGACAGATACACCGGGGAGCTGTTTTTT.